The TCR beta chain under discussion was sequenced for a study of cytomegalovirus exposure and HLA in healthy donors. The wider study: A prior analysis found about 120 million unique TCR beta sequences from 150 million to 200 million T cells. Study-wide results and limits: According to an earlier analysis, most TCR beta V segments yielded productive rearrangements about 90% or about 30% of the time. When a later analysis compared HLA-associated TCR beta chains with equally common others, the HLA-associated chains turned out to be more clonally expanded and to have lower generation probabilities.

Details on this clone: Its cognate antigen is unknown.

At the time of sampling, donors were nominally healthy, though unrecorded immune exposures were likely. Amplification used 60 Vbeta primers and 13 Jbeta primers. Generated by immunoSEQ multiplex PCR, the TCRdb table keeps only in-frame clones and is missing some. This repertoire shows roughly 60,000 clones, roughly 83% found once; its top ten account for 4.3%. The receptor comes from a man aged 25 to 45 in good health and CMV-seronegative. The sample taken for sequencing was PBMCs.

CDR3 sequence: CAISEAGGSYEQYF. CDR3 coding DNA: TGTGCCATCAGTGAGGCAGGGGGCTCCTACGAGCAGTACTTC. The rearrangement uses TRBV10-3 and TRBJ2-7, with TRBD1 matching 7 bases. Looked up from germline, CDR1 is ENHRY and CDR2 is SYGVKD. J was trimmed by 0 bases and V by 2 bases; bases with no gene match: 1. The CDR3 covers 14 residues.